What follows are 15 T cell receptor beta chains derived from one specimen sequenced in a study of human T cells and chemical hapten exposure. TCRdb redid the calling of the RACE reads with MiXCR, one entry per CDR3 protein. This sample has some 200,000 distinct CDR3 sequences, with 25% to 35% found just once. Time point described: pre-sensitization, week 0. The treatment: therapeutic diphenylcyclopropenone sensitization with weekly scalp DPC. The sample in question was whole blood, obtained in connection with sensitization to the hapten diphenylcyclopropenone (DPC). The source is a woman aged 25 to 39 with alopecia areata. Some clones in this sample may be carry-over from other donors' samples.

This clonotype was seen more than once but under ten times. This sequence joins TRBV10-2 and TRBJ1-1; D uncertain. Trimming took 6 bases from V and 4 from J, leaving 15 bases between them. The germline CDR1 and CDR2 sequences are WSHSY and SAAADI. The CDR3 has 14 residues. In DNA, the CDR3 is TGCGCCAGCAGCGAAGGGCCTATCGGCACTGAAGCTTTCTTT. Its translation: CASSEGPIGTEAFF.

The chain combines TRBV11-3 with TRBJ2-3; D possibly matches TRBD1 or TRBD2 (5 bases each). Germline lookup yields CDR1 SGHNT and CDR2 YENEEA. CDR3 size: 13 residues. Trimming shortened V by 5 bases and J by 2 bases, and 8 bases separated the two germline ends. CDR3 nucleotide sequence: TGTGCCAGCAGCGTAGGGACCACAGATACGCAGTATTTT. Translation: CASSVGTTDTQYF.

This chain joins TRBV7-9 and TRBJ1-4; TRBD1 matches 8 bases. There are 14 residues in the CDR3. Germline CDR1 and CDR2: SEHNR and FQNEAQ (reference sequence). V dropped 5 bases and J dropped 8; count of bases not matched to a gene: 7. The CDR3 spells CASSTGTGFEKLFF. Written as DNA, the CDR3 is TGTGCCAGCAGCACCGGGACAGGTTTCGAAAAACTGTTTTTT.

This clonotype was observed a handful of times. Written as DNA, the CDR3 is TGTGCCAGTAGTACGAGACAGGGACGTTCCTACGAGCAGTACTTC. As protein: CASSTRQGRSYEQYF. The chain employs TRBV19 and TRBJ2-7, with 7 bases fitting TRBD1. From germline, CDR1 is LNHDA and CDR2 SQIVND (reference sequence). The V segment lost 4 bases and the J segment 1 base; nucleotides outside the gene matches: 7. The CDR3 runs to 15 residues.

This clonotype turned up a few times. V and J are TRBV9 and TRBJ2-3, with a tentative D call TRBD2 (5 bases). The CDR3 is 13 residues long. V was pared by 4 bases and J by 5 bases, with 11 bases between. The germline V gene has CDR1 SGDLS and CDR2 YYNGEE. This CDR3 reads CASSQGRVDTQYF. CDR3 coding DNA: TGTGCCAGCAGCCAAGGGCGGGTAGATACGCAGTATTTT.

This clonotype occurred once. CDR3 sequence (DNA): TGTGCCAGCAGTTTGGATGGGCGGGGCGGAAACGAAAAACTGTTTTTT. The encoded protein is CASSLDGRGGNEKLFF. The chain is built from TRBV12-3 or TRBV12-4 and TRBJ1-4; maybe TRBD1 (5 bases). V shed 3 bases and J shed 8 bases, with 19 bases lying between them. This CDR3 contains 16 residues.

V is TRBV6-2 or TRBV6-3 and J is TRBJ1-1; D might be TRBD1 (5 bases). The V gene's germline CDR1 is MNHEY and CDR2 SVGEGT. V lost 0 bases to trimming and J lost 7 bases, with 9 bases between them. CDR3 length: 13 amino acids. Here the CDR3 DNA reads TGTGCCAGCAGTTACTCGACGACAGTTGAAGCTTTCTTT. It specifies CASSYSTTVEAFF.

This clonotype was found a few times. V and J are TRBV29-1 and TRBJ2-2, with a weak D call TRBD1 (6 bases). CDR3 length equals 15 residues. V lost 4 bases, J lost 4 bases, and 16 bases lay in between. Germline CDR1 SQVTM, CDR2 ANQGSEA. CDR3 protein: CSVGGGTSLTGELFF. The DNA for the CDR3 is TGCAGCGTTGGAGGTGGGACAAGTCTCACCGGGGAGCTGTTTTTT.

The rearrangement links TRBV7-9 to TRBJ1-3, with no clear D. Germline values: CDR1 SEHNR, CDR2 FQNEAQ (reference sequence). V dropped 0 bases and J dropped 4 bases, with 4 bases sitting between them. The CDR3 is 13 amino acids. The CDR3 nucleotides read TGTGCCAGCAGCTTAGCCGCCGGAAACACCATATATTTT. Amino acids: CASSLAAGNTIYF. Full variable domain (missing parts from reference TRBV7-9 and TRBJ1-3): DTGVSQNPRHKITKRGQNVTFRCDPISEHNRLYWYRQTLGQGPEFLTYFQNEAQLEKSRLLSDRFSAERPKGSFSTLEIQRTEQGDSAMYLCASSLAAGNTIYFGEGSWLTVV.

The rearrangement joins TRBV6-2 or TRBV6-3 to TRBJ1-5; no reliable D call. The V and J ends lost 5 bases and 3 bases respectively, with 8 bases between them. This CDR3 has 13 amino acids. Germline CDR1 MNHEY, CDR2 SVGEGT. The CDR3 loop is CASSDRPNQPQHF. Here the CDR3 DNA reads TGTGCCAGCAGTGACCGCCCCAATCAGCCCCAGCATTTT.

The CDR3 sequence: CASSFRAGNTIYF. DNA of the CDR3: TGTGCCAGCAGTTTCAGGGCTGGAAACACCATATATTTT. The chain couples TRBV28 to TRBJ1-3; D perhaps matches TRBD1 (5 bases). V was cut by 3 bases and J by 2 bases, with 5 bases left in between. This CDR3 contains 13 residues. Germline-derived CDR1 and CDR2 are MDHEN and SYDVKM.

V gene TRBV2 combines with J gene TRBJ2-2; no definite D call. The CDR3 runs to 13 residues. Germline CDR1 reads SNHLY; CDR2 reads FYNNEI. V dropped 7 bases and J dropped 3 bases, with 9 bases sitting between them. The CDR3 reads CASKLIDTGELFF. DNA of the CDR3: TGTGCCAGCAAACTCATTGACACCGGGGAGCTGTTTTTT.

The chain combines TRBV10-3 with TRBJ2-7; D not certain. CDR3 length equals 14 residues. Trimming cost V 3 bases and J 1 base, with 10 bases left between them. The germline V gene has CDR1 ENHRY and CDR2 SYGVKD. The CDR3, as DNA: TGTGCCATCAGTGAATCGGGCCTTTCCTACGAGCAGTACTTC. It is translated as CAISESGLSYEQYF.

V and J are TRBV29-1 and TRBJ1-5; 11 bases agree with TRBD1. Germline V gene lookup returns CDR1 SQVTM and CDR2 ANQGSEA. The CDR3 sequence is 13 residues long. The V segment lost 6 bases and the J segment 7 bases; nucleotides outside the gene matches: 5. The CDR3 nucleotides are TGCAGCGTCGCGGGACAGGGGGACCAGCCCCAGCATTTT. Amino acid sequence: CSVAGQGDQPQHF. The entire variable domain, with the rest obtained from reference TRBV29-1 and TRBJ1-5, is as follows: SAVISQKPSRDICQRGTSLTIQCQVDSQVTMMFWYRQQPGQSLTLIATANQGSEATYESGFVIDKFPISRPNLTFSTLTVSNMSPEDSSIYLCSVAGQGDQPQHFGDGTRLSIL.

This clonotype was found once. The chain joins TRBV7-2 to TRBJ1-1; tentatively, D is TRBD1 (5 bases). The V and J ends lost 1 base and 7 bases respectively, with 10 bases between them. Germline V gene data show CDR1 as SGHTA and CDR2 as FQGNSA. There are 13 residues in the CDR3. The CDR3 DNA sequence: TGTGCCAGCAGCTTAGTTGTAACAGGTGAAGCTTTCTTT. Translating it yields CASSLVVTGEAFF.